This T cell receptor beta chain derives from a study of Graves' ophthalmopathy and Graves' hyperthyroidism. Study overall: Peripheral blood samples were taken at initial diagnosis, before any treatment. Findings and limits, study-wide: Blood also carried most expanded thyroid clonotypes exceeding 0.001 frequency.

The study enrolled ophthalmopathy donors with moderate-to-severe activity, CAS ≥3, NOSPECS ≥4 and duration under 3 months. PBMCs were isolated from an approximately 9.4 ml sample of fresh peripheral blood. V dropped 2 bases and J dropped 2; count of bases not matched to a gene: 4. The CDR3 has 15 residues. CDR1 and CDR2 (germline): LGHDT, YNNKEL (reference sequence). TCR beta CDR3 regions were amplified from RNA transcripts. RT-PCR in the first round used HTBI primers; a second-round multiplex PCR followed. TCRdb recomputed calls from the multiplex PCR reads with MiXCR, one row per CDR3 protein. Of around 340,000 distinct CDR3 sequences listed, roughly a sixth are singletons. This clonotype was detected many times. The antigen is unknown.

The chain is built from TRBV3-1 and TRBJ2-7; 9 bases agree with TRBD1. Sequenced input: peripheral blood. This TCR was sampled from an adult man with Graves' ophthalmopathy. CDR3: CASSQTGTGPYEQYF. The CDR3 coding sequence is TGTGCCAGCAGCCAAACCGGGACAGGGCCCTACGAGCAGTACTTC.